These 32 T cell receptor beta chains came from one sample sequenced in a study of molecular identifiers for immune sequencing clone quantification. TCRdb re-called the PCR reads with MiXCR, one entry per CDR3 protein. The sample contains about 36,000 distinct CDR3 sequences, less than 20% of which appear only once. Specimen: naive CD8+ T cells from blood, with Jurkat cell RNA spiked in. The subset is: FACS-sorted CD8+CD4-CCR7+CD45RA+ naive T cells. The receptors here all came from a human donor in good health. Some libraries in this study had Jurkat cell RNA spiked in.

This clonotype was seen many times. The chain uses TRBV24-1 and TRBJ1-1; no firm D call. Trimming took 5 bases from V and 5 from J, leaving 5 bases between them. Per germline, CDR1 KGHDR and CDR2 SFDVKD. This CDR3 spans 11 amino acids. The CDR3, as DNA: TGTGCCACCAGTGCGGGGACTGAAGCTTTCTTT. Protein sequence: CATSAGTEAFF.

The table lists this clonotype with many counts. The V call is TRBV28, the J call TRBJ2-1; D is undetermined. Germline V gene lookup returns CDR1 MDHEN and CDR2 SYDVKM. The V end lost 3 bases, the J end lost 13 bases, and 16 bases lay between the germline ends. This CDR3 spans 13 amino acids. CDR3 residues: CASSFPGEVDQFF. CDR3 coding DNA: TGTGCCAGCAGTTTCCCCGGCGAGGTCGACCAGTTCTTC.

This clonotype was counted ten times or more. The chain carries TRBV28 and TRBJ2-3; 9 nucleotides match TRBD2. Germline loops: CDR1 MDHEN, CDR2 SYDVKM. With V trimmed by 7 bases and J by 3 bases, 8 bases remained unmatched. This CDR3 is built from 15 residues. The CDR3 here is CASNQAGGGTDTQYF. CDR3 nucleotide sequence: TGTGCCAGCAATCAAGCGGGAGGAGGGACAGATACGCAGTATTTT. Full variable domain (outside the CDR3, taken from reference TRBV28 and TRBJ2-3): DVKVTQSSRYLVKRTGEKVFLECVQDMDHENMFWYRQDPGLGLRLIYFSYDVKMKEKGDIPEGYSVSREKKERFSLILESASTNQTSMYLCASNQAGGGTDTQYFGPGTRLTVL.

This clonotype was seen at least ten times. This chain uses TRBV5-1 with TRBJ2-5, with a tentative D call TRBD1 (5 bases). Germline assignment: CDR1 SGHRS and CDR2 YFSETQ. This CDR3 comprises 13 residues. Trimming pared 1 base from V and 5 bases from J, leaving 9 bases between. The CDR3 sequence: CASSLIRGETQYF. CDR3 DNA sequence: TGCGCCAGCAGCTTGATTAGGGGTGAGACCCAGTACTTC.

This clonotype was seen ten or more times. The rearrangement joins TRBV7-9 to TRBJ2-3; a weak D match, TRBD1 (5 bases). The CDR3 loop spans 15 amino acids. Germline loops: CDR1 SEHNR, CDR2 FQNEAQ (reference sequence). Trimming took 5 bases from V and 2 from J, leaving 14 bases between them. The CDR3 region is CASSPRWGPTDTQYF. The CDR3 DNA sequence: TGTGCCAGCAGCCCTAGATGGGGCCCCACAGATACGCAGTATTTT.

This clonotype was recorded at least ten times. The chain carries TRBV28 and TRBJ2-6; TRBD1 or TRBD2 may be the D gene (5 bases each). Germline CDR1 and CDR2: MDHEN and SYDVKM. This CDR3 is 15 amino acids long. Between the trimmed V and J ends, which lost 6 bases and 2 bases, there was a span of 11 bases. DNA of the CDR3: TGTGCCAGCAGCCCGTGGGGGACTGGGGCCAACGTCCTGACTTTC. This gives the protein CASSPWGTGANVLTF.

This clonotype has a handful of counts. The rearrangement joins TRBV19 to TRBJ2-7; 8 nucleotides match TRBD2. Germline CDR1 and CDR2: LNHDA and SQIVND (reference sequence). CDR3 length: 15 amino acids. Trimming at V came to 4 bases and at J to 6 bases, leaving 11 bases not matched to a gene. The CDR3 region has the DNA TGTGCCAGTAGTAATAGCGGGACTCCATTGAGCGAGCAGTACTTC. As protein: CASSNSGTPLSEQYF.

By proportion, this clonotype is medium-sized (0.01 to 0.1%). The gene calls are TRBV10-3 and TRBJ2-7, with D possibly matching TRBD2 (5 bases). Germline V gene data show CDR1 as ENHRY and CDR2 as SYGVKD. The length of the CDR3 is 11 residues. The germline V and J ends were trimmed by 5 bases and 5 bases, with 7 bases remaining between them. CDR3 DNA: TGTGCCATCAGTCAGAGGGACGAGCAGTACTTC. Translated: CAISQRDEQYF.

This clonotype was detected a few times. This rearrangement joins TRBV27 to TRBJ2-7; the D is unclear. The germline gives CDR1 MNHEY, CDR2 SMNVEV (reference sequence). There are 12 residues in the CDR3. Trimming left V 5 bases short and J 9 bases short, with 14 bases between. For the CDR3, the DNA is TGTGCCAGCAGTCCCGGCCCCTCAAGGCAGTACTTC. Protein: CASSPGPSRQYF.

The chain combines TRBV7-6 with TRBJ2-7; D might be TRBD2 (5 bases). V dropped 4 bases and J dropped 0 bases, with 13 bases sitting between them. CDR1 and CDR2 from the germline V gene are SGHVS and FNYEAQ. This CDR3 comprises 15 residues. CDR3 bases: TGTGCCAGCAGCTCCTCTAAAGGGAGCTCCTACGAGCAGTACTTC. This gives the protein CASSSSKGSSYEQYF.

The V and J genes are TRBV14 and TRBJ2-1, with D perhaps matching TRBD1 (6 bases). The CDR3 totals 12 residues. The ends were cut back, 1 base at V and 9 bases at J, with 7 bases in the middle. Germline V gives CDR1 SGHDN, CDR2 FVKESK. CDR3 loop: CASSQGQVEQFF. The CDR3 bases are TGTGCCAGCAGCCAAGGACAGGTTGAGCAGTTCTTC.

In this sample, this clonotype turned up many times. The genes are TRBV27 and TRBJ2-5; TRBD2 agrees at 7 bases. The trim removed 5 bases at V and 1 base at J, leaving 4 bases unmatched. This CDR3 contains 14 residues. The germline V gene has CDR1 MNHEY and CDR2 SMNVEV (reference sequence). CDR3 protein: CASSDLAAQETQYF. The CDR3 DNA reads as TGTGCCAGCAGTGACCTAGCGGCCCAAGAGACCCAGTACTTC.

CDR3 nucleotides: TGCAGTGCTATAGAGAGGGGGATAGCGGGATCAGGGCCCTACGAGCAGTACTTC. This encodes CSAIERGIAGSGPYEQYF. The chain recombines TRBV20-1 with TRBJ2-7, with TRBD2 matching over 8 bases. The V segment lost 4 bases and the J segment 2 bases; nucleotides outside the gene matches: 19. Germline V CDR1 and CDR2: DFQATT, SNEGSKA (reference sequence). The CDR3 is made up of 18 amino acids.

The chain uses TRBV2 and TRBJ1-5, with a weak D call TRBD1 (5 bases). The germline gives CDR1 SNHLY, CDR2 FYNNEI. V gave up 7 bases and J gave up 3 bases, with 16 bases separating them. The length of the CDR3 is 15 residues. CDR3 bases: TGTGCCAGCACCGCAGAGTCAGGGATCAATCAGCCCCAGCATTTT. Its translation is CASTAESGINQPQHF.

This clonotype was seen more than once but under ten times. This chain uses TRBV6-5 with TRBJ2-1; D may be TRBD1 (5 bases). V dropped 5 bases and J dropped 2 bases, with 16 bases sitting between them. The germline V gene encodes CDR1 MNHEY and CDR2 SVGAGI. The CDR3 has 16 residues. CDR3 DNA sequence: TGTGCCAGCAGTCTACTACCCGGACAAACCTACAATGAGCAGTTCTTC. Amino acids: CASSLLPGQTYNEQFF.

This clonotype was observed a few times. J is TRBJ2-1 and V is TRBV29-1; 8 bases line up with TRBD2. Germline CDR1 reads SQVTM; CDR2 reads ANQGSEA. The trim removed 3 bases at V and 9 bases at J, leaving 19 bases unmatched. The CDR3 runs to 17 residues. CDR3: CSVDDPGGLGYRTEQFF. In nucleotides, the CDR3 is TGCAGCGTTGATGACCCCGGGGGACTAGGGTATCGCACTGAGCAGTTCTTC.

This clonotype appeared many times. The genes are TRBV9 and TRBJ2-1, with 8 bases that match TRBD2. After removal of 3 bases from V and 7 bases from J, the junction contained 9 bases not matched to a gene. Germline V CDR1 and CDR2: SGDLS, YYNGEE. The CDR3 is 15 residues long. The CDR3 DNA sequence: TGTGCCAGCAGCGCCGGGGGGGGGCCGCCGAATGAGCAGTTCTTC. The encoded protein is CASSAGGGPPNEQFF.

Only a few counts were recorded for this clonotype. A much bigger clone sits one base away, suggesting this may be a read error. The chain couples TRBV27 to TRBJ2-6; tentative D call: TRBD1 (5 bases). Germline assignment: CDR1 MNHEY and CDR2 SMNVEV (reference sequence). The CDR3 contains 12 residues. CDR3 amino acids: CASMSGANVLAF. The CDR3 region has the DNA TGTGCCAGCATGTCTGGGGCCAACGTCCTGGCTTTC. The full variable domain, its missing parts supplied by reference TRBV27 and TRBJ2-6, is EAQVTQNPRYLITVTGKKLTVTCSQNMNHEYMSWYRQDPGLGLRQIYYSMNVEVTDKGDVPEGYKVSRKEKRNFPLILESPSPNQTSLYFCASMSGANVLAFGAGSRLTVL.

A word on this clonotype: A much larger clone lies a single base off, so this may be a read error. The chain recombines TRBV28 with TRBJ1-5; D uncertain. The CDR3 extends over 10 amino acids. Germline values: CDR1 MDHEN, CDR2 SYDVKM. CDR3 DNA: TGTGCCAGCAGTTTACATCCCCAGCAGTTT. Its translation: CASSLHPQQF.

This clonotype has a count of ten or more. This chain uses TRBV12-3 or TRBV12-4 with TRBJ2-2; no firm D call. CDR3 length: 11 amino acids. The ends were cut back, 5 bases at V and 7 bases at J, with 5 bases in the middle. The CDR3 loop reads CASSPVGELFF. The CDR3, as DNA: TGTGCCAGCAGTCCGGTCGGGGAGCTGTTTTTT.

This clonotype occurred many times. The chain has TRBV9 and TRBJ2-2, with TRBD2 matching 7 bases. The CDR3 sequence is 15 residues long. Trimming at V came to 0 bases and at J to 4 bases, leaving 3 bases not matched to a gene. CDR1 is SGDLS and CDR2 is YYNGEE in the germline V gene. This CDR3 reads CASSVGGRRTGELFF. CDR3 coding DNA: TGTGCCAGCAGCGTAGGCGGGAGACGCACCGGGGAGCTGTTTTTT. The full variable domain, rest sourced from reference TRBV9 and TRBJ2-2, is DSGVTQTPKHLITATGQRVTLRCSPRSGDLSVYWYQQSLDQGLQFLIQYYNGEERAKGNILERFSAQQFPDLHSELNLSSLELGDSALYFCASSVGGRRTGELFFGEGSRLTVL.

Remarks on this clonotype: Given the absence of the conserved phenylalanine or tryptophan at the CDR3 end, a read error is likely. This chain connects TRBV15 to TRBJ1-3, with TRBD1 matching 8 bases. CDR1 and CDR2 from the germline V gene are LNHNV and YYDKDF (reference sequence). This CDR3 is built from 17 residues. The CDR3 DNA reads TGCGCCACCAGCGCGACAGGGGACACCTTCTCTGGAAACACCATATATCTT. Protein sequence: CATSATGDTFSGNTIYL.

This clonotype was counted at least ten times. The gene calls are TRBV29-1 and TRBJ2-2; a possible D gene is TRBD2 (5 bases). Between the trimmed V and J ends, which lost 5 bases and 1 base, there was a span of 17 bases. Germline lookup yields CDR1 SQVTM and CDR2 ANQGSEA. This CDR3 contains 16 residues. CDR3 coding DNA: TGCAGCGTTCAAGGCGGGCTTGAACAGAACACCGGGGAGCTGTTTTTT. This translates into CSVQGGLEQNTGELFF.

The gene calls are TRBV7-3 and TRBJ1-1; tentative D call: TRBD1 (6 bases). Germline assignment: CDR1 SGHTA and CDR2 FQGTGA. Trimming took 2 bases from V and 1 from J, leaving 8 bases between them. The CDR3 is 14 residues long. CDR3 sequence (DNA): TGTGCCAGCAGCTTACTAGGGGGGAACACTGAAGCTTTCTTT. Protein sequence: CASSLLGGNTEAFF.

There are many counts of this clonotype. V and J are TRBV18 and TRBJ2-7; TRBD2 is a possible D gene (6 bases). The CDR3 has 13 amino acids. Germline CDR1 and CDR2: KGHSH and LQKENI. The V and J ends lost 4 bases and 9 bases respectively, with 16 bases between them. The DNA for the CDR3 is TGTGCCAGCTCACGGGACTCCTTAGGTTTGCAGTACTTC. Translation gives CASSRDSLGLQYF.

There are many counts of this clonotype. The chain combines TRBV20-1 with TRBJ2-2; D might be TRBD1 (5 bases). V lost 6 bases to trimming and J lost 1 base, with 9 bases between them. The CDR3 runs 13 residues. Germline values: CDR1 DFQATT, CDR2 SNEGSKA (reference sequence). The CDR3 spells CSAMTENTGELFF. CDR3 DNA sequence: TGCAGTGCCATGACAGAGAACACCGGGGAGCTGTTTTTT.

This chain links TRBV15 with TRBJ2-7; TRBD1 matches at 10 bases. With V trimmed by 4 bases and J by 2 bases, 2 bases remained unmatched. The germline CDR1 and CDR2 sequences are LNHNV and YYDKDF (reference sequence). This CDR3 is built from 14 residues. The CDR3 DNA sequence: TGTGCCACCAGCACCGGGACAGGGGCCTACGAGCAGTACTTC. Residues: CATSTGTGAYEQYF.

This clonotype was observed at least ten times. V is TRBV5-5 and J is TRBJ2-1, with TRBD2 identical over 9 bases. V lost 0 bases to trimming and J lost 6 bases; unmatched junction nucleotides: 4. The CDR3 length is 15 residues. Germline-derived CDR1 and CDR2 are SGHKS and YYEKEE (reference sequence). CDR3 sequence reads: CASSLVIAGVNEQFF. CDR3 DNA sequence: TGTGCCAGCAGCTTGGTAATAGCGGGAGTCAATGAGCAGTTCTTC. Full variable domain (rest looked up from reference TRBV5-5 and TRBJ2-1): DAGVTQSPTHLIKTRGQQVTLRCSPISGHKSVSWYQQVLGQGPQFIFQYYEKEERGRGNFPDRFSARQFPNYSSELNVNALLLGDSALYLCASSLVIAGVNEQFFGPGTRLTVL.

On this clonotype itself: Possible read error: a much larger clone is one base away. The V and J genes are TRBV4-3 and TRBJ2-1; D is undetermined. Trimming stripped 0 bases from V and 0 bases from J, with 12 bases between. Germline CDR1 is LGHNA and CDR2 is YSLEER. The CDR3 covers 17 residues. This CDR3 reads CASSQDKRLDSYNEQFF. As DNA, the CDR3 is TGCGCCAGCAGCCAAGATAAGAGACTGGACTCCTACAATGAGCAGTTCTTC.

This clonotype was counted at least ten times. The chain links TRBV27 to TRBJ1-1, with a possible D match to TRBD1 (5 bases). Trimming took 8 bases from V and 5 from J, leaving 18 bases between them. This CDR3 is built from 14 residues. Germline values: CDR1 MNHEY, CDR2 SMNVEV (reference sequence). The chain's CDR3 is CASRFGHPRTEAFF. CDR3 coding DNA: TGTGCCAGCCGATTCGGACACCCGCGGACTGAAGCTTTCTTT.

As to this clonotype: At one end the junction does not follow the germline gene, possibly because of a read error. The V gene is TRBV6-1, the J gene TRBJ2-1; D is perhaps TRBD2 (7 bases). Looked up from germline, CDR1 is MNHNS and CDR2 is SASEGT. The CDR3 sequence is 15 residues long. CDR3 DNA sequence: TGTGCCAGCGGTGACGGAGGGGGGGTCTATGCTGAGCAGTTCTTC. Translation gives CASGDGGGVYAEQFF.

The sample holds many counts of this clonotype. This chain links TRBV27 with TRBJ2-1; 7 bases are shared with TRBD1. V dropped 2 bases and J dropped 10; count of bases not matched to a gene: 11. Germline values: CDR1 MNHEY, CDR2 SMNVEV (reference sequence). CDR3 length: 15 residues. In nucleotides, the CDR3 is TGTGCCAGCAGTTTAGTCAGGGGGACGGTGGAGGAGCAGTTCTTC. Translation gives CASSLVRGTVEEQFF.